This T cell receptor (beta chain) was sequenced for a study of cytomegalovirus exposure and HLA in healthy donors. The study, taken as a whole, reports: According to the study, 160 or so TCR beta chains were cytomegalovirus-associated. A later analysis found TCR association rates differed by HLA locus, highest for DRB1 and lowest for HLA-C. Both high specificity and high sensitivity reportedly marked the classifier's diagnosis of cytomegalovirus status.

The V end lost 4 bases, the J end lost 1 base, and 13 bases lay between the germline ends. Germline lookup yields CDR1 SGHNT and CDR2 YYREEE (reference sequence). The CDR3 runs to 15 residues. PCR involved 60 Vbeta and 13 Jbeta primers. The assay was immunoSEQ multiplex PCR, and TCRdb's table has in-frame clones only and misses some. The data show under 200,000 clones, more than 70% seen once. This clone has more than one count but fewer than ten. Its antigen is as yet unknown. The rearrangement joins TRBV5-4 to TRBJ2-3; weak D call: TRBD2 (6 bases). The sequenced material came from PBMCs. The sequence derives from a male donor in good health and CMV-seronegative. The CDR3 region is CASSAGGLGTDTQYF. The CDR3 bases are TGTGCCAGCAGCGCCGGGGGTCTGGGCACAGATACGCAGTATTTT.